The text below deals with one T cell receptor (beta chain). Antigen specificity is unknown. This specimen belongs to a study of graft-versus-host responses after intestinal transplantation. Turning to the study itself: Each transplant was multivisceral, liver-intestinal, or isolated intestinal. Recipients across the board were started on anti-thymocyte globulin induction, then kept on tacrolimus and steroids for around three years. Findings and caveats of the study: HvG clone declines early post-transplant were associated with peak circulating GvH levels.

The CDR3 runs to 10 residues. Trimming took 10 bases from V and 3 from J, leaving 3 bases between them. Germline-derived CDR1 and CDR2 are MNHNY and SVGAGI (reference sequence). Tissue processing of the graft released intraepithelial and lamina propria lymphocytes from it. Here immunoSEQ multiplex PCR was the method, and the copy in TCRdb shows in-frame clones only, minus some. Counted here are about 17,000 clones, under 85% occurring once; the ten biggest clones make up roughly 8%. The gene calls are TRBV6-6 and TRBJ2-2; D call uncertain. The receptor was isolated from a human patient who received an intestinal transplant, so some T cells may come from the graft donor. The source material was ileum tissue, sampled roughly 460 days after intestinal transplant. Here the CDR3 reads CATYTGELFF. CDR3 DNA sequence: TGTGCCACATACACCGGGGAGCTGTTTTTT.